What follows are 2 T cell receptor beta chains derived from one specimen sequenced in a study of tumor and adjacent non-tumor tissue in lung cancer. RNA was extracted from bulk tissue without any cell sorting. More than 3 cm separated this lung sample from the edge of the tumor. Three rounds of nested PCR, following a modified ARM-PCR protocol, produced the TCRbeta library. From the multiplex PCR reads, TCRdb called clonotypes with MiXCR, one entry per CDR3 protein. The table records tens of thousands of distinct CDR3 sequences, around 70% of them present only once. The sequencing input was distant non-tumor lung tissue. All receptors derive from a woman in her fifties or sixties with non-small cell lung cancer.

The chain employs TRBV11-1 and TRBJ2-7; 8 positions match TRBD1. The CDR3 consists of 15 residues. CDR1 is SGHAT and CDR2 is FQDESV in the germline V gene (reference sequence). Trimming at V came to 6 bases and at J to 7 bases, leaving 14 bases not matched to a gene. CDR3 protein: CASRWIGSTGEEQYF. The CDR3, as DNA: TGTGCCAGCAGATGGATAGGGTCGACAGGGGAAGAGCAGTACTTC.

Notes on this clonotype: This sequence may be a read error, since a much larger clone differs from it by one base. This rearrangement joins TRBV30 to TRBJ2-5; D perhaps matches TRBD1 (6 bases). The CDR3 runs to 15 residues. The V gene's germline CDR1 is GTSNPN and CDR2 SVGIG (reference sequence). CDR3: CAGSTRTALQETQYF. Here the CDR3 DNA reads TGTGCCGGGAGTACCAGGACAGCACTCCAAGAGACCCAGTACTTC.